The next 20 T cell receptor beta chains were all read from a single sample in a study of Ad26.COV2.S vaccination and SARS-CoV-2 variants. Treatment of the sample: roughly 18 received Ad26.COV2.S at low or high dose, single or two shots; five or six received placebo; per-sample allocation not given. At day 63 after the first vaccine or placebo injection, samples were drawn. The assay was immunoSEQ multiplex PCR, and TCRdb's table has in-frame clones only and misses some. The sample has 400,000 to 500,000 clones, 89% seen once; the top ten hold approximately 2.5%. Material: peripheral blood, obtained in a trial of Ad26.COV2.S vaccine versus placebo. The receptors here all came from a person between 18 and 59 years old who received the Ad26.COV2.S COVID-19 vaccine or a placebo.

The CDR3 spells CASGRWPSYNEQFF. In nucleotides, the CDR3 is TGTGCCAGCGGCAGGTGGCCGTCCTACAATGAGCAGTTCTTC. The chain employs TRBV5-6 and TRBJ2-1; D not certain. Germline CDR1 reads SGHDT; CDR2 reads YYEEEE. Trimming left V 7 bases short and J 1 base short, with 12 bases between. The CDR3 is made up of 14 amino acids.

CDR3 in amino acids: CASSRFGANYGYTF. In DNA form, the CDR3 reads TGTGCCAGCAGCCGTTTTGGAGCTAACTATGGCTACACCTTC. The V gene is TRBV11-2, the J gene TRBJ1-2; D uncertain. V was pared by 5 bases and J by 0 bases, with 10 bases between. Germline V gene sequence: CDR1 SGHAT, CDR2 FQNNGV. This CDR3 region has 14 residues.

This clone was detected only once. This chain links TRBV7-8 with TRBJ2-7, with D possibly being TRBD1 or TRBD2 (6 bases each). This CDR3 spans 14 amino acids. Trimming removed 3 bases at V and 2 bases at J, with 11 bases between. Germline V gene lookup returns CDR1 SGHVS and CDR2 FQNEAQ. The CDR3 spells CASSLRRDTYEQYV. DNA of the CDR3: TGTGCCAGCAGCTTGAGGCGGGACACCTACGAGCAGTACGTC.

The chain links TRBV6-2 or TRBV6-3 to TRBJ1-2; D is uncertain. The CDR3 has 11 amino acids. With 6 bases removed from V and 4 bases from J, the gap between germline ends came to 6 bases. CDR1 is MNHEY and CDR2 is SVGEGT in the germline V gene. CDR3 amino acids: CASRYLYGYTF. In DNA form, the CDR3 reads TGTGCCAGCAGATACCTCTATGGCTACACCTTC.

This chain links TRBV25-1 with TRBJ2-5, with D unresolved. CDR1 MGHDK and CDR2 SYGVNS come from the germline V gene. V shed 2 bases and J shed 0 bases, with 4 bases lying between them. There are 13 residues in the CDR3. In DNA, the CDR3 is TGTGCCAGCAGTGAACTCTACCAAGAGACCCAGTACTTC. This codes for CASSELYQETQYF.

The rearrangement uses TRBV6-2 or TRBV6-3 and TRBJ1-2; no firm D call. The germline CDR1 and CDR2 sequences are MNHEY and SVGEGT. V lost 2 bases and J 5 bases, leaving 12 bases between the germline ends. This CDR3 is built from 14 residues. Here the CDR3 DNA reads TGTGCCAGCAGTTACGCTTCAGGACGGTATGGCTACACCTTC. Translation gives CASSYASGRYGYTF.

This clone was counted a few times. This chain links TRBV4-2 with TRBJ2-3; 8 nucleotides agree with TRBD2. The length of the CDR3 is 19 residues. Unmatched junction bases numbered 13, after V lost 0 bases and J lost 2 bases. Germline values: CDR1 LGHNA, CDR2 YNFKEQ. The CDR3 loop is CASSQDTSPGGGTTDTQYF. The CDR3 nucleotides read TGTGCCAGCAGCCAAGACACGTCCCCGGGGGGGGGAACCACAGATACGCAGTATTTT.

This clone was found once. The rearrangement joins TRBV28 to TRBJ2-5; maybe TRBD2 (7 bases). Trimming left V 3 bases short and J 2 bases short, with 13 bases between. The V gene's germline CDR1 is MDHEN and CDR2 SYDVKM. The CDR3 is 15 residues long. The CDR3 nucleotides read TGTGCCAGCAGTTTTGCGGGGGCCACTCAAGAGACCCAGTACTTC. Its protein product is CASSFAGATQETQYF.

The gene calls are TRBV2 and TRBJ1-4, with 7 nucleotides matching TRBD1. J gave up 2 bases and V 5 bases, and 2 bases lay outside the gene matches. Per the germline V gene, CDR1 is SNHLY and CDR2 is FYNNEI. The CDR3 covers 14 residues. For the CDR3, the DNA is TGTGCCAGCAGTACAGGGGCCACTAATGAAAAACTGTTTTTT. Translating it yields CASSTGATNEKLFF.

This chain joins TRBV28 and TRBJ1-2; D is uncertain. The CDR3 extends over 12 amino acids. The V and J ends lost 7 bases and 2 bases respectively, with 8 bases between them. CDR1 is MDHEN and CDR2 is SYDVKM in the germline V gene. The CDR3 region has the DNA TGTGCCAGCAACGGGTTAAACTATGGCTACACCTTC. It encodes CASNGLNYGYTF.

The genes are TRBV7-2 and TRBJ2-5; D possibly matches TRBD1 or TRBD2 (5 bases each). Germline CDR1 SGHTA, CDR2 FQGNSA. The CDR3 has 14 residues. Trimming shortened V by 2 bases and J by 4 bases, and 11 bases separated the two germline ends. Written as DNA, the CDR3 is TGTGCCAGCAGCTTACAGGGAGTAGGAGAGACCCAGTACTTC. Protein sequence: CASSLQGVGETQYF.

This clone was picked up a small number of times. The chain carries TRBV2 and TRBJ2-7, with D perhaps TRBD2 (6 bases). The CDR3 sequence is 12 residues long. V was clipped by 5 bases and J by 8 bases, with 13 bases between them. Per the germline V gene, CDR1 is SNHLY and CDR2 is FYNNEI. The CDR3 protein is CASSSTGGKQYF. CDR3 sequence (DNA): TGTGCCAGCAGTTCGACTGGGGGGAAGCAGTACTTC.

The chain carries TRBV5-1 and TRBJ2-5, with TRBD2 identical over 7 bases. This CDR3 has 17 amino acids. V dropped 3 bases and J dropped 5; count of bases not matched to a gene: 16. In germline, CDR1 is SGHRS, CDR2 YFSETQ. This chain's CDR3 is CASSWTYSAGVGETQYF. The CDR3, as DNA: TGCGCCAGCAGCTGGACCTATAGCGCGGGAGTGGGGGAGACCCAGTACTTC.

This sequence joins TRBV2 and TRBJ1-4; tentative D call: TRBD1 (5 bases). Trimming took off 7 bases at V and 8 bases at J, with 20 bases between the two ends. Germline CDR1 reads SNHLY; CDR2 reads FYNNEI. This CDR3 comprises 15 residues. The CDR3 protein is CASKGQGLVREKLFF. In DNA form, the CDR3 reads TGTGCCAGCAAAGGCCAGGGCTTAGTACGGGAAAAACTGTTTTTT.

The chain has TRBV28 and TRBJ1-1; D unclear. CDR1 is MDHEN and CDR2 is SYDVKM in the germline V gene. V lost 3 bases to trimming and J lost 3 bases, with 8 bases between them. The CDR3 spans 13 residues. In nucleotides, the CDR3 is TGTGCCAGCAGTTTTCAGTCAGACACTGAAGCTTTCTTT. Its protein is CASSFQSDTEAFF.

CDR3 amino acids: CASSPSEGASGYNEQFF. In nucleotides, the CDR3 is TGTGCCAGCAGCCCCTCCGAGGGGGCTAGCGGCTACAATGAGCAGTTCTTC. The chain employs TRBV9 and TRBJ2-1; D might be TRBD1 or TRBD2, each matching 7 bases. Trimming pared 4 bases from V and 3 bases from J, leaving 20 bases between. CDR3 size: 17 residues. Germline V gives CDR1 SGDLS, CDR2 YYNGEE.

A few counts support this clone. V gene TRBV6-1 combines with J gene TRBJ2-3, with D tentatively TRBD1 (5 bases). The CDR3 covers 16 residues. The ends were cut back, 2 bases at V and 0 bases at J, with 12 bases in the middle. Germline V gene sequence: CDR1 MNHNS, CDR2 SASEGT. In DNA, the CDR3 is TGTGCCAGCAGTGAAACCTCGACAGTTAGCACAGATACGCAGTATTTT. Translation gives CASSETSTVSTDTQYF.

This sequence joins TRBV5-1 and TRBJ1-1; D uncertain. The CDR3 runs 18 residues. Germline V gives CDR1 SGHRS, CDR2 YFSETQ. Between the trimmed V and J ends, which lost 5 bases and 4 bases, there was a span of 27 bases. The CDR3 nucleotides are TGCGCCAGCAGGGTGGCGATTAGGGCAGACCTGTCTGGCACTGAAGCTTTCTTT. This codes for CASRVAIRADLSGTEAFF.

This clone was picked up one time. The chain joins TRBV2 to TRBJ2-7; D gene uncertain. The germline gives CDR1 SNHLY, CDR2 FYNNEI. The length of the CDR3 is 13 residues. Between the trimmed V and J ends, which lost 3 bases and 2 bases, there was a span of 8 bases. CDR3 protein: CASSDVLTYEQYF. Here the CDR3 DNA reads TGTGCCAGCAGTGATGTCCTTACCTACGAGCAGTACTTC.

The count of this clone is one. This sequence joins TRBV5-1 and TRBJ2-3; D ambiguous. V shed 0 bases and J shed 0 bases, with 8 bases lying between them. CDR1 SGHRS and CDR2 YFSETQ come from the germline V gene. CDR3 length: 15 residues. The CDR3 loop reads CASSLGDASTDTQYF. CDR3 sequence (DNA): TGCGCCAGCAGCTTGGGCGACGCCAGCACAGATACGCAGTATTTT. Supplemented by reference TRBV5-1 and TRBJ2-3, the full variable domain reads KAGVTQTPRYLIKTRGQQVTLSCSPISGHRSVSWYQQTPGQGLQFLFEYFSETQRNKGNFPGRFSGRQFSNSRSEMNVSTLELGDSALYLCASSLGDASTDTQYFGPGTRLTVL.